What follows are 29 T cell receptor beta chains derived from one specimen sequenced in a study of T-cell reconstitution after alpha-beta-depleted transplantation in children. TCRbeta library preparation incorporated unique molecular identifiers. TCRdb called the PCR reads again in MiXCR, with one record for every CDR3 protein. This table has 600,000 to 700,000 distinct CDR3 sequences, about an eighth appearing once. The sequences come from PBMCs, collected before TCRalphabeta/CD19-depleted stem cell transplant. These TCRs come from a girl aged 2-10 years with congenital amegakaryocytic thrombocytopenia, due to receive a stem cell transplant.

The chain joins TRBV9 to TRBJ2-5; possibly TRBD2 for D (5 bases). Trimming pared 3 bases from V and 4 bases from J, leaving 19 bases between. Germline V gene sequence: CDR1 SGDLS, CDR2 YYNGEE. There are 16 residues in the CDR3. The CDR3 DNA reads TGTGCCAGCAGCGCCGCTTTAGTGGGAGATAGAGAGACCCAGTACTTC. Translated: CASSAALVGDRETQYF.

This clonotype was recorded a few times. This chain connects TRBV27 to TRBJ2-3; D possibly corresponds to TRBD2 (6 bases). The CDR3 covers 13 residues. V was pared by 6 bases and J by 2 bases, with 9 bases between. In germline, CDR1 is MNHEY, CDR2 SMNVEV (reference sequence). The CDR3, as DNA: TGTGCCAGCAGGACTAGACTCACAGATACGCAGTATTTT. Translation: CASRTRLTDTQYF.

This clonotype turned up a few times. The chain couples TRBV5-1 to TRBJ1-1; a weak D match, TRBD1 (5 bases). CDR1 SGHRS and CDR2 YFSETQ come from the germline V gene. CDR3 length: 15 residues. Trimming removed 4 bases at V and 4 bases at J, with 17 bases between. CDR3 protein: CASSPGGEVGTEAFF. The CDR3 coding sequence is TGCGCCAGCAGCCCTGGGGGGGAGGTGGGCACTGAAGCTTTCTTT.

The table lists this clonotype with many counts. The V gene is TRBV20-1, the J gene TRBJ1-1; TRBD1 agrees at 7 bases. This CDR3 is 13 amino acids long. V lost 6 bases and J lost 2; bases outside the gene matches: 6. CDR1 and CDR2 from the germline V gene are DFQATT and SNEGSKA (reference sequence). The chain's CDR3 is CSANRDSNTEAFF. CDR3 DNA: TGCAGTGCCAACCGGGACAGCAACACTGAAGCTTTCTTT.

This clonotype was observed at least ten times. The chain combines TRBV20-1 with TRBJ2-1, with 9 bases that match TRBD2. The CDR3 is 15 residues long. Germline values: CDR1 DFQATT, CDR2 SNEGSKA (reference sequence). Trimming cost V 1 base and J 10 bases; bases outside gene matches: 11. CDR3 nucleotide sequence: TGCAGTGCTAGAGGTGGGATAGCGGGAGCTAGGGAGCAGTTCTTC. Translated, it gives CSARGGIAGAREQFF.

This clonotype was recorded many times. The rearrangement links TRBV7-2 to TRBJ1-5; D gene uncertain. The V end was cut by 5 bases, the J end by 0 bases, with 8 bases between. The CDR3 consists of 14 residues. The germline V gene encodes CDR1 SGHTA and CDR2 FQGNSA. In DNA, the CDR3 is TGTGCCAGCAGCCCCAACGGTAGCAATCAGCCCCAGCATTTT. Protein product: CASSPNGSNQPQHF. The variable domain in full, with the rest retrieved from reference TRBV7-2 and TRBJ1-5, is GAGVSQSPSNKVTEKGKDVELRCDPISGHTALYWYRQSLGQGLEFLIYFQGNSAPDKSGLPSDRFSAERTGGSVSTLTIQRTQQEDSAVYLCASSPNGSNQPQHFGDGTRLSIL.

This clonotype was seen more than once but under ten times. The chain combines TRBV12-3 or TRBV12-4 with TRBJ1-3; D ambiguous. This CDR3 is built from 11 residues. Trimming took off 6 bases at V and 6 bases at J, with 6 bases between the two ends. The CDR3 region is CASRLINTIYF. CDR3 DNA: TGTGCCAGCAGACTTATAAACACCATATATTTT.

This clonotype was seen ten or more times. The rearrangement uses TRBV18 and TRBJ2-3; D unresolved. Germline V gene lookup returns CDR1 KGHSH and CDR2 LQKENI. The CDR3 totals 13 residues. V was clipped by 2 bases and J by 2 bases, with 5 bases between them. The DNA of the CDR3 is TGTGCCAGCTCACCAGCAATCACAGATACGCAGTATTTT. Encoded protein: CASSPAITDTQYF.

This clonotype was counted many times. The gene calls are TRBV5-1 and TRBJ1-1, with no clear D. CDR1 is SGHRS and CDR2 is YFSETQ in the germline V gene. The CDR3 runs to 12 residues. Trimming left V 0 bases short and J 6 bases short, with 6 bases between. CDR3 in DNA: TGCGCCAGCAGCTTGGAAAGGGCTGAAGCTTTCTTT. It yields the protein CASSLERAEAFF.

This clonotype appeared a few times. The chain combines TRBV28 with TRBJ2-4; D ambiguous. V lost 3 bases and J lost 0, with 18 bases in between. Germline V gene lookup returns CDR1 MDHEN and CDR2 SYDVKM. CDR3 length equals 18 residues. CDR3 nucleotide sequence: TGTGCCAGCAGTTTTCCGGGCCGTCCCTACCTAGCCAAAAACATTCAGTACTTC. Protein sequence: CASSFPGRPYLAKNIQYF.

In its sample, this clonotype was seen a few times. The CDR3 reads CASSRRASGGQFF. CDR3 nucleotide sequence: TGTGCCAGCAGCCGGAGGGCGTCAGGGGGGCAGTTCTTC. V usage is TRBV4-2 and J usage is TRBJ2-1; weak D call: TRBD1 (7 bases). Germline V gene sequence: CDR1 LGHNA, CDR2 YNFKEQ. Deletions cut 4 bases from V and 12 bases from J, with 16 bases between. CDR3 length equals 13 residues.

Only a few counts were recorded for this clonotype. The rearrangement uses TRBV5-1 and TRBJ1-1; D remains ambiguous. Between the trimmed V and J ends, which lost 5 bases and 0 bases, there was a span of 8 bases. This CDR3 region has 13 residues. CDR1 and CDR2 (germline): SGHRS, YFSETQ. CDR3: CASREGLNTEAFF. In DNA, the CDR3 is TGCGCCAGCAGGGAGGGTTTGAACACTGAAGCTTTCTTT.

This clonotype was found a few times. V and J are TRBV28 and TRBJ2-7, with D maybe TRBD1 (6 bases). Trimming pared 2 bases from V and 2 bases from J, leaving 13 bases between. Per germline, CDR1 MDHEN and CDR2 SYDVKM. The CDR3 spans 15 residues. CDR3 protein: CASSLAGAEPYEQYF. CDR3 DNA sequence: TGTGCCAGCAGTTTAGCAGGGGCCGAACCCTACGAGCAGTACTTC.

DNA for the CDR3: TGTGCCAGCAGCCAAGCTCGGGCAACTAGCGTTCTATCAAACAATGAGCAGTTCTTC. It yields the protein CASSQARATSVLSNNEQFF. V usage is TRBV16 and J usage is TRBJ2-1, with 7 bases matching TRBD2. J lost 5 bases, V lost 2 bases, and 18 bases had no gene match. The CDR3 is 19 amino acids. Germline lookup yields CDR1 KGHSY and CDR2 FQNENV.

This clonotype was counted ten times or more. The CDR3 sequence is CASSLALASGQETQYF. In DNA form, the CDR3 reads TGCGCCAGCAGCTTGGCCCTTGCTAGCGGACAAGAGACCCAGTACTTC. V gene TRBV5-1 combines with J gene TRBJ2-5, with TRBD2 matching 7 bases. The germline CDR1 and CDR2 sequences are SGHRS and YFSETQ. V trimming: 0 bases; J trimming: 2 bases; junction bases outside the gene matches: 7. The CDR3 is made up of 16 amino acids.

J is TRBJ2-7 and V is TRBV14, with TRBD1 identical over 9 bases. Germline V gene lookup returns CDR1 SGHDN and CDR2 FVKESK. The CDR3 contains 16 residues. The V segment lost 1 base and the J segment 2 bases; nucleotides outside the gene matches: 6. The CDR3 bases are TGTGCCAGCAGCCAAGTAATCGGGACAGGGACCTACGAGCAGTACTTC. Translating it yields CASSQVIGTGTYEQYF.

The chain joins TRBV7-9 to TRBJ2-7; D not resolved. Germline CDR1 SEHNR, CDR2 FQNEAQ (reference sequence). This CDR3 is built from 15 residues. Deletions cut 4 bases from V and 2 bases from J, with 15 bases between. The CDR3 DNA is TGTGCCAGCAGCTCTTCGGGCGCGGTAACCTACGAGCAGTACTTC. Translation gives CASSSSGAVTYEQYF.

This clonotype was seen ten or more times. This chain joins TRBV4-2 and TRBJ1-2, with 8 bases matching TRBD1. CDR3 length: 14 amino acids. Germline CDR1 and CDR2: LGHNA and YNFKEQ. J was trimmed by 4 bases and V by 2 bases; bases with no gene match: 3. CDR3 sequence reads: CASSQPGQVYGYTF. The DNA for the CDR3 is TGTGCCAGCAGCCAACCGGGACAGGTCTATGGCTACACCTTC.

The chain employs TRBV5-1 and TRBJ1-1; D is perhaps TRBD1 (5 bases). CDR3 size: 14 residues. The germline CDR1 and CDR2 sequences are SGHRS and YFSETQ. The V end was cut by 3 bases, the J end by 7 bases, with 16 bases between. The CDR3 loop reads CASSSRKGLDEAFF. As DNA, the CDR3 is TGCGCCAGCAGCTCTCGTAAGGGGTTGGATGAAGCTTTCTTT.

This clonotype has just a few counts. The rearrangement uses TRBV5-1 and TRBJ2-3; D is ambiguous. The V end lost 5 bases, the J end lost 3 bases, and 13 bases lay between the germline ends. The CDR3 consists of 14 residues. The germline gives CDR1 SGHRS, CDR2 YFSETQ. The CDR3 DNA reads as TGCGCCAGCAGGAAGGTGACTGGGACAGATACGCAGTATTTT. Protein sequence: CASRKVTGTDTQYF.

The table lists this clonotype with a few counts. V usage is TRBV5-1 and J usage is TRBJ2-5; D is undetermined. V lost 6 bases and J 2 bases, leaving 17 bases between the germline ends. Per germline, CDR1 SGHRS and CDR2 YFSETQ. The CDR3 is made up of 15 amino acids. The CDR3 is CASTPRDGQQETQYF. The CDR3 nucleotides read TGCGCCAGCACCCCCCGAGATGGGCAACAAGAGACCCAGTACTTC. Using reference TRBV5-1 and TRBJ2-5 for the parts outside the CDR3, the full variable domain is KAGVTQTPRYLIKTRGQQVTLSCSPISGHRSVSWYQQTPGQGLQFLFEYFSETQRNKGNFPGRFSGRQFSNSRSEMNVSTLELGDSALYLCASTPRDGQQETQYFGPGTRLLVL.

This clonotype was recorded a few times. The chain is built from TRBV12-3 or TRBV12-4 and TRBJ2-5; maybe TRBD1 (6 bases). V dropped 3 bases and J dropped 5 bases, with 13 bases sitting between them. The CDR3 has 14 amino acids. DNA of the CDR3: TGTGCCAGCAGTTTCAGGGGTCCGGGGGAGACCCAGTACTTC. Its protein product is CASSFRGPGETQYF.

This clonotype was detected a few times. The V call is TRBV29-1, the J call TRBJ2-3; D is possibly TRBD1 or TRBD2 (5 bases each). Per the germline V gene, CDR1 is SQVTM and CDR2 is ANQGSEA. This CDR3 contains 15 residues. Trimming took 4 bases from V and 3 from J, leaving 17 bases between them. DNA for the CDR3: TGCAGCGTTGCTTCCGCAGGGACGGTAACAGATACGCAGTATTTT. Translating it yields CSVASAGTVTDTQYF.

The CDR3 reads CSATNAADTQYF. In nucleotides, the CDR3 is TGCAGTGCTACTAACGCAGCAGATACGCAGTATTTT. The V and J genes are TRBV20-1 and TRBJ2-3, with unresolved D. Trimming shortened V by 4 bases and J by 4 bases, and 9 bases separated the two germline ends. Per the germline V gene, CDR1 is DFQATT and CDR2 is SNEGSKA (reference sequence). The CDR3 extends over 12 amino acids.

The gene calls are TRBV3-1 and TRBJ2-7; no reliable D call. CDR1 and CDR2 from the germline V gene are LGHDT and YNNKEL (reference sequence). CDR3 length: 15 amino acids. Trimming took off 0 bases at V and 2 bases at J, with 11 bases between the two ends. This chain's CDR3 is CASSQDVARTYEQYF. CDR3 DNA: TGTGCCAGCAGCCAAGACGTAGCCAGGACCTACGAGCAGTACTTC.

The chain carries TRBV6-1 and TRBJ2-3; TRBD1 or TRBD2 may be the D gene (5 bases each). The CDR3 is made up of 14 amino acids. V was pared by 6 bases and J by 3 bases, with 13 bases between. Germline CDR1 reads MNHNS; CDR2 reads SASEGT. In DNA form, the CDR3 reads TGTGCCAGCAGGGGGGTCCTGGGGACAGATACGCAGTATTTT. This codes for CASRGVLGTDTQYF.

This clonotype appeared many times. J is TRBJ2-3 and V is TRBV24-1; the match to TRBD2 covers 8 bases. Trimming at V came to 5 bases and at J to 7 bases, leaving 10 bases not matched to a gene. The CDR3 length is 15 residues. Germline CDR1 KGHDR, CDR2 SFDVKD. CDR3: CATSGYGTRDHTQYF. In DNA, the CDR3 is TGTGCCACCAGTGGATACGGGACTAGGGATCATACGCAGTATTTT.

This clonotype has at least ten counts. The rearrangement uses TRBV20-1 and TRBJ2-1; D gene unclear. The CDR3 has 10 residues. The germline CDR1 and CDR2 sequences are DFQATT and SNEGSKA (reference sequence). Trimming removed 7 bases from V and 6 bases from J, with 7 bases in between. The CDR3 DNA is TGCAGTGTCCAGCGCAATGAGCAGTTCTTC. Protein product: CSVQRNEQFF.

This clonotype was found a few times. The chain employs TRBV11-2 and TRBJ1-6; D may be TRBD1 (5 bases). This CDR3 is 18 amino acids long. The V gene lost 4 bases and the J gene lost 7 bases, with 23 bases spanning the gap. From germline, CDR1 is SGHAT and CDR2 FQNNGV. CDR3 region: CASSSASPNRRWNSPLHF. In DNA form, the CDR3 reads TGTGCCAGCAGCTCCGCGTCCCCTAACAGGAGGTGGAATTCACCCCTCCACTTT.